One and the same sample provided the 7 T cell receptor beta chains below, sequenced in a study of T cell changes during pregnancy in multiple sclerosis. The table came from immunoSEQ multiplex PCR; TCRdb's copy has only in-frame clones and leaves some out. The sample shows 95,000 to 100,000 clones, roughly 94% of them seen only once. Material: peripheral blood, obtained after pregnancy. The receptors originated from a female donor in good health, enrolled as a control in a pregnancy study.

The V gene is TRBV11-3, the J gene TRBJ2-3; unclear D gene. The germline V and J ends were trimmed by 3 bases and 0 bases, with 7 bases remaining between them. CDR1 and CDR2 (germline): SGHNT, YENEEA. The CDR3 loop spans 14 amino acids. The CDR3 coding sequence is TGTGCCAGCAGCTTGTCCGGGAGCACAGATACGCAGTATTTT. This sequence encodes CASSLSGSTDTQYF.

A single count supports this clone. CDR3 coding DNA: TGTGCCACCCGGGGGGGGCAGGGTATTGCGCATCAGCCCCAGCATTTT. Amino acid sequence: CATRGGQGIAHQPQHF. The rearrangement uses TRBV2 and TRBJ1-5, with D possibly TRBD1 on 6 matching bases. The CDR3 is 16 amino acids. Trimming left V 10 bases short and J 5 bases short, with 24 bases between. The germline V gene encodes CDR1 SNHLY and CDR2 FYNNEI.

This chain connects TRBV6-6 to TRBJ1-3; D is unresolved. The CDR3 sequence is 14 residues long. Germline CDR1 reads MNHNY; CDR2 reads SVGAGI (reference sequence). V was shortened by 2 bases and J by 0 bases, with 5 bases between the two germline ends. The CDR3 nucleotides are TGTGCCAGCAGTTACGAGAGCTCTGGAAACACCATATATTTT. Its translation: CASSYESSGNTIYF.

The chain has TRBV9 and TRBJ2-1; D is possibly TRBD2 (7 bases). This CDR3 is built from 15 residues. Germline loops: CDR1 SGDLS, CDR2 YYNGEE. Trimming stripped 4 bases from V and 5 bases from J, with 16 bases between. This CDR3 reads CASSQGGERDNEQFF. CDR3 sequence (DNA): TGTGCCAGCAGCCAAGGGGGGGAAAGAGACAATGAGCAGTTCTTC. Combining the CDR3 with reference TRBV9 and TRBJ2-1 gives the whole variable domain DSGVTQTPKHLITATGQRVTLRCSPRSGDLSVYWYQQSLDQGLQFLIQYYNGEERAKGNILERFSAQQFPDLHSELNLSSLELGDSALYFCASSQGGERDNEQFFGPGTRLTVL.

The chain combines TRBV6-5 with TRBJ2-3; D uncertain. The length of the CDR3 is 9 residues. In germline, CDR1 is MNHEY, CDR2 SVGAGI. The chain's CDR3 is CDRCDTQYF. The CDR3 region has the DNA TGTGACCGGTGCGATACGCAGTATTTT.

This sequence joins TRBV5-1 and TRBJ2-2; 8 bases match TRBD2. The germline V gene encodes CDR1 SGHRS and CDR2 YFSETQ. J lost 4 bases, V lost 0 bases, and 8 bases had no gene match. The CDR3 consists of 17 residues. The CDR3 reads CASSLAVSSGATGELFF. The CDR3 nucleotides read TGCGCCAGCAGCTTGGCAGTGAGTAGCGGGGCCACCGGGGAGCTGTTTTTT. Full variable domain (rest looked up from reference TRBV5-1 and TRBJ2-2): KAGVTQTPRYLIKTRGQQVTLSCSPISGHRSVSWYQQTPGQGLQFLFEYFSETQRNKGNFPGRFSGRQFSNSRSEMNVSTLELGDSALYLCASSLAVSSGATGELFFGEGSRLTVL.

This clone was seen once. V gene TRBV28 combines with J gene TRBJ2-3; TRBD2 matches at 7 bases. The V gene end was trimmed by 5 bases and the J gene end by 2 bases; junction bases not matched to a gene: 10. Germline CDR1 reads MDHEN; CDR2 reads SYDVKM. This CDR3 region has 16 residues. CDR3 in DNA: TGTGCCAGCAGTCCCGCCCCTAGCGGACTCACAGATACGCAGTATTTT. This translates into CASSPAPSGLTDTQYF.